The rows below give T cell receptor beta chains drawn from one sample of a study of a mutant IDH1 vaccine in newly diagnosed glioma. TCRdb's table, derived via immunoSEQ multiplex PCR, lists solely in-frame clones and lacks some. This sample has about 66,000 clones, with around 86% found just once. The starting material was PBMCs, obtained from a glioma patient treated with radiotherapy, temozolomide or both. The receptors derive from a man aged 25 to 40 with glioma. Each CDR3 is given without its conserved first and last residue. Fields, in order: clone size, J gene, V gene, CDR3 protein. Size tells how often a clone was seen (once, few, many) or the class of an expanded clone, and some rows leave it out.

size: NA; J: TRBJ1-1; V: TRBV5-5; CDR3: ASSLSGQGAVNTEAF
size: NA; J: TRBJ1-1; V: TRBV5-4; CDR3: ASSLDLSGTNTEAF
size: NA; J: TRBJ1-2; V: TRBV6-1; CDR3: ATPNPLRENYGYT
size: few; J: TRBJ1-1; V: TRBV7-9; CDR3: ASSLRTGKNTEAF
size: once; J: TRBJ2-7; V: TRBV10-2; CDR3: ASSESTGPYEQY
size: NA; J: TRBJ2-5; V: TRBV7-9; CDR3: ASSSIRDRTQETQY
size: NA; J: TRBJ2-3; V: TRBV5-5; CDR3: ASGGLAKLTDTQY
size: NA; J: TRBJ2-3; V: TRBV6-1; CDR3: ASSERYGAGGTDTQY
size: few; J: TRBJ2-1; V: TRBV11-2; CDR3: ASSLRGLKSYNEQF
size: NA; J: TRBJ2-5; V: TRBV19; CDR3: ASSPYFMNQETQY
size: NA; J: TRBJ2-7; V: TRBV6-1; CDR3: ASNRDRGQGEQY
size: NA; J: TRBJ1-3; V: TRBV10-2; CDR3: ASSFDRDNTIY
size: once; J: TRBJ2-7; V: TRBV9; CDR3: TSSASSGGFYEQY
size: NA; J: TRBJ2-2; V: TRBV4-2; CDR3: ASSFGGNTGELF
size: NA; J: TRBJ2-7; V: TRBV21-1; CDR3: ASSKGSGGKSYEQY
size: NA; J: TRBJ1-2; V: TRBV12-5; CDR3: ASGLIPGQGKSEYGYT
size: NA; J: TRBJ2-7; V: TRBV7-9; CDR3: ASSRGAGQGAQGTYEQY
size: NA; J: TRBJ2-1; V: TRBV25-1; CDR3: ASSDPQLARREQF
size: NA; J: TRBJ2-1; V: TRBV25-1; CDR3: ASSEPYITSYNEQF
size: NA; J: TRBJ2-7; V: TRBV27; CDR3: ASSSQHPGQGRAYEQY
size: NA; J: TRBJ1-1; V: TRBV6-5; CDR3: ASSYSAGRTEAF